The 14 T cell receptor beta chains below come from one sample, sequenced in a study of cytomegalovirus exposure and HLA in healthy donors. It was with 60 Vbeta and 13 Jbeta primers that the PCR ran. TCRdb's table, derived via immunoSEQ multiplex PCR, lists solely in-frame clones and lacks some. The repertoire table contains some 200,000 clones. Sequenced material: PBMCs. These receptors were taken from a man aged 30 to 45 in good health and CMV-seronegative.

The V and J genes are TRBV19 and TRBJ1-5; D gene unclear. Trimming shortened V by 1 base and J by 2 bases, and 6 bases separated the two germline ends. The CDR3 spans 14 residues. The germline gives CDR1 LNHDA, CDR2 SQIVND (reference sequence). The CDR3 reads CASSIARGNQPQHF. The CDR3 DNA reads as TGTGCCAGTAGTATAGCGAGGGGCAATCAGCCCCAGCATTTT.

The chain couples TRBV29-1 to TRBJ2-2; weak D call: TRBD1 (6 bases). V was cut by 3 bases and J by 5 bases, with 10 bases left in between. Germline loops: CDR1 SQVTM, CDR2 ANQGSEA. CDR3 length: 13 residues. The DNA of the CDR3 is TGCAGCGTTGAGGACAGCCCAACCGGGGAGCTGTTTTTT. Translating gives CSVEDSPTGELFF.

This sequence joins TRBV19 and TRBJ1-2; maybe TRBD1 (5 bases). V gave up 4 bases and J gave up 3 bases, with 15 bases separating them. The CDR3 spans 15 residues. In germline, CDR1 is LNHDA, CDR2 SQIVND (reference sequence). CDR3 nucleotide sequence: TGTGCCAGTAGTACCCCCGGGGGGGGTGACTATGGCTACACCTTC. It yields the protein CASSTPGGGDYGYTF.

This sequence joins TRBV18 and TRBJ2-2, with 12 positions matching TRBD1. The CDR3 is made up of 16 amino acids. The germline gives CDR1 KGHSH, CDR2 LQKENI. Losses at the gene ends were 5 bases for V and 2 bases for J; bases not matched to a gene: 3. CDR3 in DNA: TGTGCCAGCTCATTTGGGACAGGGGGCAACACCGGGGAGCTGTTTTTT. Protein sequence: CASSFGTGGNTGELFF.

J is TRBJ2-5 and V is TRBV27; D might be TRBD1 (6 bases). The DNA end is more similar to TRBJ2-7, so the J call may be wrong. CDR3 length equals 12 residues. CDR1 and CDR2 (germline): MNHEY, SMNVEV (reference sequence). CDR3 DNA: TGTGCCAGCAGTTCAGGGGAGTACGAGCAGTACTTC. This gives the protein CASSSGEYEQYF.

The chain is built from TRBV9 and TRBJ2-3, with 12 bases identical to TRBD1. This CDR3 spans 17 amino acids. Losses at the gene ends were 3 bases for V and 4 bases for J; bases not matched to a gene: 9. The V gene's germline CDR1 is SGDLS and CDR2 YYNGEE. The CDR3 here is CASSAGPGQGAPDTQYF. The CDR3 DNA follows: TGTGCCAGCAGCGCCGGCCCGGGACAGGGGGCCCCAGATACGCAGTATTTT.

This chain connects TRBV27 to TRBJ2-7, with a weak D call TRBD2 (5 bases). Trimming stripped 2 bases from V and 6 bases from J, with 17 bases between. The CDR3 runs 15 residues. Germline V gene lookup returns CDR1 MNHEY and CDR2 SMNVEV (reference sequence). CDR3 DNA sequence: TGTGCCAGCAGTTTAGGAGGATCGGTGAATGGCGAGCAGTACTTC. Translation gives CASSLGGSVNGEQYF.

The chain has TRBV6-5 and TRBJ1-6, with D unclear. The CDR3 contains 15 residues. Per the germline V gene, CDR1 is MNHEY and CDR2 is SVGAGI. The ends were cut back, 2 bases at V and 4 bases at J, with 9 bases in the middle. The CDR3 is CASSYGRLYNSPLHF. The CDR3 DNA follows: TGTGCCAGCAGTTACGGCAGGCTTTATAATTCACCCCTCCACTTT.

The rearrangement uses TRBV4-1 and TRBJ1-1, with D possibly TRBD1 on 5 matching bases. The V and J ends lost 0 bases and 1 base respectively, with 9 bases between them. This CDR3 is 15 amino acids long. The germline gives CDR1 MGHRA, CDR2 YSYEKL. CDR3 residues: CASSQDGGANTEAFF. For the CDR3, the DNA is TGCGCCAGCAGCCAAGATGGAGGGGCGAACACTGAAGCTTTCTTT.

The chain combines TRBV11-3 with TRBJ2-2; TRBD1 matches 9 bases. Per germline, CDR1 SGHNT and CDR2 YENEEA. The V gene end was trimmed by 5 bases and the J gene end by 1 base; junction bases not matched to a gene: 2. The CDR3 is 15 amino acids. CDR3 sequence (DNA): TGTGCCAGCAGCCCGGGACAGGGGAACACCGGGGAGCTGTTTTTT. Translation gives CASSPGQGNTGELFF.

The J gene is TRBJ2-3, the V gene TRBV19, with a tentative D call TRBD2 (5 bases). From germline, CDR1 is LNHDA and CDR2 SQIVND (reference sequence). Trimming took off 4 bases at V and 0 bases at J, with 8 bases between the two ends. The CDR3 is made up of 14 amino acids. The CDR3, as DNA: TGTGCCAGTAGTAGACTAACTAGCACAGATACGCAGTATTTT. Translated: CASSRLTSTDTQYF.

V usage is TRBV7-9 and J usage is TRBJ1-5, with 10 bases identical to TRBD1. The ends lost 0 bases at V and 6 bases at J; junction bases unmatched: 5. There are 16 residues in the CDR3. Germline loops: CDR1 SEHNR, CDR2 FQNEAQ (reference sequence). DNA for the CDR3: TGTGCCAGCAGCTTAGCGGGACAGGGGTTAGGTCAGCCCCAGCATTTT. Residues: CASSLAGQGLGQPQHF. Drawing the rest from reference TRBV7-9 and TRBJ1-5, the complete variable domain is DTGVSQNPRHKITKRGQNVTFRCDPISEHNRLYWYRQTLGQGPEFLTYFQNEAQLEKSRLLSDRFSAERPKGSFSTLEIQRTEQGDSAMYLCASSLAGQGLGQPQHFGDGTRLSIL.

The chain uses TRBV5-4 and TRBJ2-7; the D is unclear. Trimming stripped 0 bases from V and 0 bases from J, with 10 bases between. CDR1 SGHNT and CDR2 YYREEE come from the germline V gene (reference sequence). This CDR3 comprises 15 residues. CDR3 protein: CASSLVGGGSYEQYF. The CDR3 coding sequence is TGTGCCAGCAGCTTGGTGGGTGGCGGCTCCTACGAGCAGTACTTC.

The rearrangement links TRBV25-1 to TRBJ2-5; TRBD1 might be the D (5 bases). V lost 2 bases and J 9 bases, leaving 13 bases between the germline ends. The germline CDR1 and CDR2 sequences are MGHDK and SYGVNS. The CDR3 runs 13 residues. The CDR3 is CASSEQGVRAQYF. DNA of the CDR3: TGTGCCAGCAGTGAACAGGGTGTTAGGGCCCAGTACTTC.